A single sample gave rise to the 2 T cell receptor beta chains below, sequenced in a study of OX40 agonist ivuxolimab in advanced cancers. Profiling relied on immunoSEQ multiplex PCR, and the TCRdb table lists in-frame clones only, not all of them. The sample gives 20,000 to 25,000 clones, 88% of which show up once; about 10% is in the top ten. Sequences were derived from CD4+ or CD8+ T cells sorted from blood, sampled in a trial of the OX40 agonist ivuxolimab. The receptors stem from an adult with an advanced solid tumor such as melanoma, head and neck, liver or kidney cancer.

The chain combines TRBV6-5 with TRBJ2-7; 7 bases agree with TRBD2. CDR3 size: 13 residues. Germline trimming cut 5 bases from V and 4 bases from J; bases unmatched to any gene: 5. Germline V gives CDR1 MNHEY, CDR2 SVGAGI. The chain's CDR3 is CASSPTSYYEQYF. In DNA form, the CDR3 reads TGTGCCAGCAGTCCGACTAGCTATTACGAGCAGTACTTC.

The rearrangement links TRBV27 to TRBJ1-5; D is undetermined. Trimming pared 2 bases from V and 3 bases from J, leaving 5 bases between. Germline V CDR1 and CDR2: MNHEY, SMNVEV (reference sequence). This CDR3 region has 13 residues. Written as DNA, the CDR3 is TGTGCCAGCAGTTTAGCGGACAATCAGCCCCAGCATTTT. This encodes CASSLADNQPQHF.